The 15 T cell receptor beta chains listed next were all sequenced from one sample in a study of cytomegalovirus exposure and HLA in healthy donors (dated by TCRdb to 2016 to 2017). Libraries were made using the immunoSEQ multiplex PCR assay. A mixture of 60 forward primers for TCR Vbeta segments and 13 reverse primers for TCR Jbeta segments was used in the multiplex PCR. TCRdb holds this immuneACCESS table with in-frame rearrangements only. Some clones are missing; in checked studies, unresolved V genes explain under half, and the rest has no known cause. The sample contains about 130,000 clones, 8% to 11% of them found a single time. The biggest ten clones account for 3.5% to 5% of the sample. The sample was PBMCs. All receptors come from a woman aged 18-29 years in good health and CMV-seropositive.

This clone was detected a few times. The rearrangement links TRBV30 to TRBJ2-1; a possible D gene is TRBD2 (6 bases). Germline V gene sequence: CDR1 GTSNPN, CDR2 SVGIG (reference sequence). The CDR3 totals 17 residues. The V and J ends lost 5 bases and 0 bases respectively, with 20 bases between them. The CDR3 here is CAWAGTGRMSSYNEQFF. The DNA for the CDR3 is TGTGCCTGGGCCGGGACGGGGAGGATGAGCTCCTACAATGAGCAGTTCTTC.

CDR3 region: CASSRGGTDTQYF. The CDR3 DNA reads as TGTGCCAGCAGTCGTGGAGGCACAGATACGCAGTATTTT. V usage is TRBV27 and J usage is TRBJ2-3; D unresolved. The CDR3 spans 13 residues. Germline lookup yields CDR1 MNHEY and CDR2 SMNVEV (reference sequence). V was trimmed by 5 bases and J by 1 base, leaving 7 bases between them.

The rearrangement uses TRBV9 and TRBJ2-2; TRBD1 is a possible D gene (6 bases). The CDR3 is 16 amino acids. Between the trimmed V and J ends, which lost 2 bases and 0 bases, there was a span of 11 bases. From germline, CDR1 is SGDLS and CDR2 YYNGEE. CDR3 nucleotide sequence: TGTGCCAGCAGCGTGACCGGGACACCGAACACCGGGGAGCTGTTTTTT. It specifies CASSVTGTPNTGELFF.

This clone has just a few counts. J is TRBJ1-1 and V is TRBV18; D may be TRBD1 (5 bases). The V end was cut by 1 base, the J end by 8 bases, with 8 bases between. The CDR3 has 12 amino acids. Per the germline V gene, CDR1 is KGHSH and CDR2 is LQKENI. The CDR3 is CASSPRAGEAFF. The DNA of the CDR3 is TGTGCCAGCTCACCACGGGCAGGGGAAGCTTTCTTT.

The chain uses TRBV4-1 and TRBJ2-1; 8 positions match TRBD2. Unmatched junction bases numbered 6, after V lost 1 base and J lost 4 bases. CDR1 is MGHRA and CDR2 is YSYEKL in the germline V gene. This CDR3 has 16 amino acids. For the CDR3, the DNA is TGCGCCAGCAGCCAAGGCGAGCGGGAGCCTTACAATGAGCAGTTCTTC. It translates to CASSQGEREPYNEQFF.

The J gene is TRBJ2-2, the V gene TRBV9; possibly TRBD2 for D (5 bases). The CDR3 length is 16 residues. The V gene lost 0 bases and the J gene lost 3 bases, with 12 bases spanning the gap. CDR1 SGDLS and CDR2 YYNGEE come from the germline V gene. Written as DNA, the CDR3 is TGTGCCAGCAGCGTAGGAGGGCAGGAATACACCGGGGAGCTGTTTTTT. The encoded protein is CASSVGGQEYTGELFF.

The chain combines TRBV12-5 with TRBJ1-5, with D unresolved. The CDR3 is 17 residues long. In germline, CDR1 is LGHNT, CDR2 FRNRAP. V was shortened by 5 bases and J by 0 bases, with 17 bases between the two germline ends. In nucleotides, the CDR3 is TGTGCTAGTGGTCCGACGGGAGGCCCTTATAGCAATCAGCCCCAGCATTTT. Protein sequence: CASGPTGGPYSNQPQHF.

There are a few counts of this clone. V is TRBV6-5 and J is TRBJ1-2, with TRBD1 matching 9 bases. The CDR3 has 14 amino acids. CDR1 MNHEY and CDR2 SVGAGI come from the germline V gene. The V gene end was trimmed by 7 bases and the J gene end by 8 bases; junction bases not matched to a gene: 11. The CDR3 bases are TGTGCCAGCACCACGACAGGGGGGTATAGGGGCTACACCTTC. Translated: CASTTTGGYRGYTF.

The chain is built from TRBV5-1 and TRBJ1-1, with 7 bases identical to TRBD1. V trimming: 4 bases; J trimming: 8 bases; junction bases outside the gene matches: 11. Germline values: CDR1 SGHRS, CDR2 YFSETQ. This CDR3 region has 14 residues. CDR3 bases: TGCGCCAGCAGCAGGAACCCAGGGGGAACCGAAGCTTTCTTT. Encoded protein: CASSRNPGGTEAFF. The variable domain in full, with the rest retrieved from reference TRBV5-1 and TRBJ1-1, is KAGVTQTPRYLIKTRGQQVTLSCSPISGHRSVSWYQQTPGQGLQFLFEYFSETQRNKGNFPGRFSGRQFSNSRSEMNVSTLELGDSALYLCASSRNPGGTEAFFGQGTRLTVV.

This clone was detected only a few times. CDR3 region: CASSSPGTGTPGYTF. CDR3 coding DNA: TGTGCCAGCAGCAGTCCCGGGACAGGGACCCCTGGCTACACCTTC. V gene TRBV28 combines with J gene TRBJ1-2; 9 positions agree with TRBD1. After removal of 6 bases from V and 7 bases from J, the junction contained 12 bases not matched to a gene. This CDR3 has 15 amino acids. Per the germline V gene, CDR1 is MDHEN and CDR2 is SYDVKM.

This chain connects TRBV30 to TRBJ2-7; 9 nucleotides agree with TRBD2. The germline CDR1 and CDR2 sequences are GTSNPN and SVGIG (reference sequence). This CDR3 has 13 residues. Here the CDR3 reads CAREGTSRNEQYF. The CDR3 bases are TGTGCTCGAGAGGGGACTAGCAGGAACGAGCAGTACTTC.

The chain links TRBV6-1 to TRBJ2-5, with TRBD2 identical over 7 bases. Germline CDR1 MNHNS, CDR2 SASEGT. The length of the CDR3 is 17 residues. The V gene end was trimmed by 3 bases and the J gene end by 2 bases; junction bases not matched to a gene: 12. CDR3 residues: CASSDGLAVPLQETQYF. The CDR3 region has the DNA TGTGCCAGCAGTGATGGCCTAGCGGTTCCACTTCAAGAGACCCAGTACTTC.

This clone was observed a few times. The gene calls are TRBV27 and TRBJ2-1; 7 nucleotides align to TRBD2. This CDR3 is built from 13 residues. CDR1 and CDR2 (germline): MNHEY, SMNVEV (reference sequence). V shed 7 bases and J 16 bases; nucleotides not matched to a gene: 16. The CDR3 bases are TGTGCCAGCAAGGAAGGAGTCGGGACTACGCAATTCTTC. Protein product: CASKEGVGTTQFF.

This clone showed up just a few times. The chain couples TRBV10-3 to TRBJ1-2, with TRBD1 as a possible D gene (5 bases). V dropped 0 bases and J dropped 5 bases, with 19 bases sitting between them. Germline V gene data show CDR1 as ENHRY and CDR2 as SYGVKD. The CDR3 runs 17 residues. The CDR3 DNA reads as TGTGCCATCAGTGAGTCGTCGGGAGGGGAGGAAGGGTATGGCTACACCTTC. Translated, it gives CAISESSGGEEGYGYTF.

A few counts support this clone. The chain is built from TRBV6-1 and TRBJ1-4, with TRBD1 matching 11 bases. V lost 8 bases to trimming and J lost 8 bases; unmatched junction nucleotides: 10. Germline CDR1 reads MNHNS; CDR2 reads SASEGT. This CDR3 is 15 amino acids long. As DNA, the CDR3 is TGTGCCAGCGAAGTAGGGAGGGACAGGGGGGAAAAACTGTTTTTT. Translation gives CASEVGRDRGEKLFF.